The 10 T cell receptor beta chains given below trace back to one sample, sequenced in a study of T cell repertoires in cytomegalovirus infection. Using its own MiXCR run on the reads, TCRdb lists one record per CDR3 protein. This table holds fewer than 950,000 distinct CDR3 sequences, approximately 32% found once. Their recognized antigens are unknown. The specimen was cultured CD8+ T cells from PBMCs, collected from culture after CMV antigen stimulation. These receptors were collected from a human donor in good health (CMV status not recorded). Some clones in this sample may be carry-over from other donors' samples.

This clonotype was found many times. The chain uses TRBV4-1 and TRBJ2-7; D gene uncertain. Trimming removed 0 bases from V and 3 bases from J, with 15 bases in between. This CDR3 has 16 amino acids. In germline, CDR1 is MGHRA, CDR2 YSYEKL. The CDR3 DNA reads TGCGCCAGCAGCCAAGATTCTGTCGGCAGACACTACGAGCAGTACTTC. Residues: CASSQDSVGRHYEQYF.

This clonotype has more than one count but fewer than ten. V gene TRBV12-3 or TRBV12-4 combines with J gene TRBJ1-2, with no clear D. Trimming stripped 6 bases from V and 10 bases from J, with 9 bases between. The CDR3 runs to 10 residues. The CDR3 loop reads CASRPLPYTF. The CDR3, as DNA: TGTGCCAGCAGACCTCTTCCCTACACCTTC.

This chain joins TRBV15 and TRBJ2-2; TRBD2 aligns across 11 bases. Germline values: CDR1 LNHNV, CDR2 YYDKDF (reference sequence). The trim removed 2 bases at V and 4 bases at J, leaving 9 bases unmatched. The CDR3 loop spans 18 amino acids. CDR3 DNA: TGTGCCACCAGCAGACCCGATAGCGGGGGGGCCGTCACCGGGGAGCTGTTTTTT. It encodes CATSRPDSGGAVTGELFF.

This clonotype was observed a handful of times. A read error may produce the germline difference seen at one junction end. CDR3 region: CASSQAVGGNEQFF. CDR3 in DNA: TGTGCTAGCAGCCAAGCGGTCGGGGGGAATGAGCAGTTCTTC. The chain employs TRBV7-7 and TRBJ2-1; the match to TRBD2 covers 7 bases. This CDR3 comprises 14 residues. Germline CDR1 and CDR2: SSHAT and FNYEAQ (reference sequence).

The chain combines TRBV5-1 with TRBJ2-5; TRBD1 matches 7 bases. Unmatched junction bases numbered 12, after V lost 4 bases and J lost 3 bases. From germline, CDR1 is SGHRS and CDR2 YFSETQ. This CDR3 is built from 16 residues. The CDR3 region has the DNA TGCGCCAGCAGCGAAGGACAGGCAGGAGCGAAAGAGACCCAGTACTTC. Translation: CASSEGQAGAKETQYF.

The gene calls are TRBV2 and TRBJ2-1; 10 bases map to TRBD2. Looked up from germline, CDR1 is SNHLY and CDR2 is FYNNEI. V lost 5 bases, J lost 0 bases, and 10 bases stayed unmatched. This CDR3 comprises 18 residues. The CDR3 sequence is CASSPFLLAGFSYNEQFF. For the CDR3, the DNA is TGTGCCAGCAGTCCCTTCTTACTAGCGGGGTTCTCCTACAATGAGCAGTTCTTC.

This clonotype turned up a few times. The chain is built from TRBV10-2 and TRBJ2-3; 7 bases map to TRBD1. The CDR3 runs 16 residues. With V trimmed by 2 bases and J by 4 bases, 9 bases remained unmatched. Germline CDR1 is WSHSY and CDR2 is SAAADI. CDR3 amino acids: CASSEPGTAFADTQYF. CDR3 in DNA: TGCGCCAGCAGTGAGCCGGGGACAGCGTTTGCAGATACGCAGTATTTT.

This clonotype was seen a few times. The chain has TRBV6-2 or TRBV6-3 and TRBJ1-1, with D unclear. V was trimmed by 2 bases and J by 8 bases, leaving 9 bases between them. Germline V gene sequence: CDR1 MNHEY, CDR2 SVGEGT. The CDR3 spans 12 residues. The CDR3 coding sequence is TGTGCCAGCAGTTACGTCGACATGGAAGCTTTCTTT. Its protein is CASSYVDMEAFF.

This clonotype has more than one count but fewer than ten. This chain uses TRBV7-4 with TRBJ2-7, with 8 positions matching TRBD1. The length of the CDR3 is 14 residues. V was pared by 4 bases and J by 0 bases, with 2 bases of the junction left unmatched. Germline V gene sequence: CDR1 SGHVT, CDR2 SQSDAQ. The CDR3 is CASSSQGASYEQYF. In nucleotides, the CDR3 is TGTGCCAGCAGCTCCCAGGGGGCCTCCTACGAGCAGTACTTC. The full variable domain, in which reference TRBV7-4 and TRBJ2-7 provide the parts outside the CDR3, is GAGVSQSPRYKVAKRGRDVALRCDSISGHVTLYWYRQTLGQGSEVLTYSQSDAQRDKSGRPSGRFSAERPERSVSTLKIQRTEQGDSAVYLCASSSQGASYEQYFGPGTRLTVT.

In DNA, the CDR3 is TGCGCCAGCAGCCCTGTGGACAGGGATGAGAGGAGTGGCTACACCTTC. Encoded protein: CASSPVDRDERSGYTF. The chain couples TRBV4-1 to TRBJ1-2; 8 nucleotides match TRBD1. CDR1 and CDR2 from the germline V gene are MGHRA and YSYEKL. The CDR3 totals 16 residues. V dropped 4 bases and J dropped 7; count of bases not matched to a gene: 14.